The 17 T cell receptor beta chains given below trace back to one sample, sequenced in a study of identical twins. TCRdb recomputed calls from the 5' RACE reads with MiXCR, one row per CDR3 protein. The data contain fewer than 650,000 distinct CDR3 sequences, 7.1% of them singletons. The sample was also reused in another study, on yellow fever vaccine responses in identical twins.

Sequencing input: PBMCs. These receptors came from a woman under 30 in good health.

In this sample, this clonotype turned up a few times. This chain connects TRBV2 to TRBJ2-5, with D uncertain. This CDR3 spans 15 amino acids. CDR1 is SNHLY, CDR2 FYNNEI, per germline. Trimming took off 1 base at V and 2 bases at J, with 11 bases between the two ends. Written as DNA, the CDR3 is TGTGCCAGCAGTGAAGGGGGAATCGGTCAAGAGACCCAGTACTTC. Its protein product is CASSEGGIGQETQYF.

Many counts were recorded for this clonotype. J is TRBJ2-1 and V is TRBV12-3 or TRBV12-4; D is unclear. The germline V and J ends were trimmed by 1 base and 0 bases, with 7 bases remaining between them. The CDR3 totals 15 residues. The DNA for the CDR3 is TGTGCCAGCAGTTTAGTTCTTCTCTCCTACAATGAGCAGTTCTTC. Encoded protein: CASSLVLLSYNEQFF.

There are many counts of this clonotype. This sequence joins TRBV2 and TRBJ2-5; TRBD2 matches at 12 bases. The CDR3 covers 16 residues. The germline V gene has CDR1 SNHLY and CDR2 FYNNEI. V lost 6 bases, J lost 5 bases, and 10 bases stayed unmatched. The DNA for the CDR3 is TGTGCCAGCAGCCTCGGACTAGCGGGAAGCGAGGAGACCCAGTACTTC. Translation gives CASSLGLAGSEETQYF.

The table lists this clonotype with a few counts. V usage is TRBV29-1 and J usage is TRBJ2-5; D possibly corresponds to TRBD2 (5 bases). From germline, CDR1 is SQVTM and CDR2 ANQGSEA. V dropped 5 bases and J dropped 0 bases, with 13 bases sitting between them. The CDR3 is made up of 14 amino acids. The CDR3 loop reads CSVSGGPYQETQYF. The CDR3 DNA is TGCAGCGTTTCCGGCGGGCCGTACCAAGAGACCCAGTACTTC.

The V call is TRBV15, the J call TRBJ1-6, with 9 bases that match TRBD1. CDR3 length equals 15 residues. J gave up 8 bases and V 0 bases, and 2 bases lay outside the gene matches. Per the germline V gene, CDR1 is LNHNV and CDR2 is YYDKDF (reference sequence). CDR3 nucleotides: TGTGCCACCAGCAGAGATCGGGACAGGGATTCACCCCTCCACTTT. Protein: CATSRDRDRDSPLHF.

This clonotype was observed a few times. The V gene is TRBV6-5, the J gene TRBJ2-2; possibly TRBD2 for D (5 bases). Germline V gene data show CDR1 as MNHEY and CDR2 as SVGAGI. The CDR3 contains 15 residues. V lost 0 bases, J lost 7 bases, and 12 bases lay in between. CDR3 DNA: TGTGCCAGCAGTTACTCGATGAGGGTAATCGGGGAGCTGTTTTTT. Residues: CASSYSMRVIGELFF.

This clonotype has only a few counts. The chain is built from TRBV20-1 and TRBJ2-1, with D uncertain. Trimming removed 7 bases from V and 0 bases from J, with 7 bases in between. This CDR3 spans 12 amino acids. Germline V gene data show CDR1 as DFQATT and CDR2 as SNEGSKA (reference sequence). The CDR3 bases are TGCAGTGAGGGAAGCTCCTACAATGAGCAGTTCTTC. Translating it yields CSEGSSYNEQFF.

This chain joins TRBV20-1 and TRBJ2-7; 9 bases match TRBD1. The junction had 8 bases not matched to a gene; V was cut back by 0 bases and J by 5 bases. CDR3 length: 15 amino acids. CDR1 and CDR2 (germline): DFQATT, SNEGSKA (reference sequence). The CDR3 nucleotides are TGCAGTGCTAGAGATCCGGACAGGGGTGTCCACGAGCAGTACTTC. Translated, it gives CSARDPDRGVHEQYF.

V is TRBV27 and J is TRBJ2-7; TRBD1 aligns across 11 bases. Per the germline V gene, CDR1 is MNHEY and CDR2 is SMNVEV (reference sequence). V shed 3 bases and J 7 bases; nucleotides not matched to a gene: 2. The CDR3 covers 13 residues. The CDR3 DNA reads TGTGCCAGCAGTTTTGGGACAGGGGGTGAGCAGTACTTC. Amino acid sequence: CASSFGTGGEQYF.

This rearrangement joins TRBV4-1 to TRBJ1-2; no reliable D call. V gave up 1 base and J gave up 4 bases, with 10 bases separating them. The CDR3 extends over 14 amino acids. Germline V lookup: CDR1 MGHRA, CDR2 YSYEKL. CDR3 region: CASSQVESIYGYTF. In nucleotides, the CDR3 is TGCGCCAGCAGCCAAGTGGAGTCCATCTATGGCTACACCTTC.

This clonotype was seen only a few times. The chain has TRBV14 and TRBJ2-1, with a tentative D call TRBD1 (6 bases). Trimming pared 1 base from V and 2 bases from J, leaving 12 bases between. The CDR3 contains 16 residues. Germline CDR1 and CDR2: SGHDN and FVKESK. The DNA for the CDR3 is TGTGCCAGCAGCCAAGTAGGCAGGGGACCCTACAATGAGCAGTTCTTC. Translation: CASSQVGRGPYNEQFF.

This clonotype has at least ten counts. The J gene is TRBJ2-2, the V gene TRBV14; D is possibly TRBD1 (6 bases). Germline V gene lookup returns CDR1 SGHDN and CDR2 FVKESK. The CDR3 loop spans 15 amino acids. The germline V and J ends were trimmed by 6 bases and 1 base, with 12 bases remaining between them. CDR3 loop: CASSHLQGNTGELFF. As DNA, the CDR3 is TGTGCCAGCAGTCATTTACAGGGGAACACCGGGGAGCTGTTTTTT.

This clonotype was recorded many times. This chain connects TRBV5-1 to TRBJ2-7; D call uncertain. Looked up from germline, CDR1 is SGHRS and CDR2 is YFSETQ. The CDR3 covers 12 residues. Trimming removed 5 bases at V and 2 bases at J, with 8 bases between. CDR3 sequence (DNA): TGCGCCAGCAGGGCGGAAACCTACGAGCAGTACTTC. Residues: CASRAETYEQYF.

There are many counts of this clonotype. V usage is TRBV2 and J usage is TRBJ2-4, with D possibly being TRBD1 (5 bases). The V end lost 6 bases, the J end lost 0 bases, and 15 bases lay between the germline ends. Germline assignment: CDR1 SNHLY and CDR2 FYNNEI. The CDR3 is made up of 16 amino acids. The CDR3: CASSATGSLAKNIQYF. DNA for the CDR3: TGTGCCAGCAGCGCCACAGGCAGTCTAGCCAAAAACATTCAGTACTTC. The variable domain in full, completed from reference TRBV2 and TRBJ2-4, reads EPEVTQTPSHQVTQMGQEVILRCVPISNHLYFYWYRQILGQKVEFLVSFYNNEISEKSEIFDDQFSVERPDGSNFTLKIRSTKLEDSAMYFCASSATGSLAKNIQYFGAGTRLSVL.

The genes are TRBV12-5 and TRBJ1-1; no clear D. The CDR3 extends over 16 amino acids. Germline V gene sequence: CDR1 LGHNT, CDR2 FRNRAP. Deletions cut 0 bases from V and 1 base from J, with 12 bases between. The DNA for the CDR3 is TGTGCTAGTGGTTTGGTACCTTTGGCGGGGAACACTGAAGCTTTCTTT. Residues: CASGLVPLAGNTEAFF. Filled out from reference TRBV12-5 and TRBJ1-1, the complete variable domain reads DARVTQTPRHKVTEMGQEVTMRCQPILGHNTVFWYRQTMMQGLELLAYFRNRAPLDDSGMPKDRFSAEMPDATLATLKIQPSEPRDSAVYFCASGLVPLAGNTEAFFGQGTRLTVV.

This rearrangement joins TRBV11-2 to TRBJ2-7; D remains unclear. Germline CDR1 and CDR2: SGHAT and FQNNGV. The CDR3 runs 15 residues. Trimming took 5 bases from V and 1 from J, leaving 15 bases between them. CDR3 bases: TGTGCCAGCAGCCCAGGACCCCCAAATTCCTACGAGCAGTACTTC. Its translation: CASSPGPPNSYEQYF.

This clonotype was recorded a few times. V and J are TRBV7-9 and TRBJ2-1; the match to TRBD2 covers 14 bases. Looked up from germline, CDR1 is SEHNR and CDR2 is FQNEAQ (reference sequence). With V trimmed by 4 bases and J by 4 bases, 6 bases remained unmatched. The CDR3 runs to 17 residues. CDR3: CASSSGLAGGPYNEQFF. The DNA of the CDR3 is TGTGCCAGCAGCTCCGGACTAGCGGGGGGTCCTTACAATGAGCAGTTCTTC.